This entry concerns a single TCR beta chain. Its cognate antigen has yet to be identified. Per-nucleotide qualities are absent, and no much larger clonotype sits a single base away. These data come from a study of cytomegalovirus exposure and HLA in healthy donors (dated 2017 in TCRdb). For context, the study as a whole: An earlier analysis of 587 of the donors reported roughly 300 Gb of sequence data and 117 million unique TCR beta sequences obtained from 150 million to 200 million T cells. An early release that covered roughly 600 HLA-typed donors contained about 300 gigabases of sequencing data and approximately 85 million unique TCR sequences. Among the approximately 400 genotyped donors, around 79% belonged to the genetic ancestry cluster associated with self-reported Caucasian donors. The study aimed to test whether signatures of past pathogen exposure could be identified by cataloging public T cell receptors. Using immunosequencing, the study profiled T cell repertoires from 550 to 750 subjects and related those repertoires to cytomegalovirus serostatus. Besides the first cohort of more than 650 subjects, a separate validation cohort made up of 120 or so different subjects was used. High-throughput TCR immunosequencing, statistical association of individual TCRs with disease status, and machine learning were combined to predict cytomegalovirus infection status. A later analysis re-examined previously published TCR beta repertoires from 610 or so donors and added high-resolution HLA genotyping to investigate patterns of TCR occurrence. The later analysis used no new phenotypic data to find candidate immune exposures, relying instead on TCR beta sequences and their occurrence across donors. An earlier analysis of some 500 of the donors applied high-throughput TCR beta sequencing to assess whether each TCR beta V gene segment acted as functional or pseudogenic. Donor age, sex, ethnicity and CMV serostatus were compiled together with the repertoire data. Genome-wide SNP genotypes for about 60% of the 666 donors were used in a later genetic analysis, which treated that subset as a discovery cohort. Every repertoire in the discovery cohort had been generated on one and the same sequencing platform. HLA typing included class I and class II loci at four-digit resolution. Typing coverage varied by locus: roughly 620-630 donors for A, B, C, DRB1 and DQB1; approximately 520 for DQA1; about 590 for DPA1; approximately 450 for DPB1. Because of strong linkage in the cohort, 5 or 6 DR-DQ haplotypes were treated as single units for association and clustering. Among roughly 400 genotyped donors of the cohort, an average of approximately 240,000 unique TCR beta nucleotide sequences was sequenced per donor, of which 15% to 20% were non-productive.

What the work shows at the level of the full study, not this receptor alone: V-gene and J-gene trimming of TCR beta chains was associated with a missense DCLRE1C variant in a later genetic analysis, and the association was replicated in an independent cohort. Immune exposure information for the cohort was limited to CMV serostatus. In a later genetic analysis, fewer N-insertions in productive TCRs were reported among donors in an Asian-associated ancestry cluster than the 666-donor mean. A few of the identified cytomegalovirus-associated TCR beta chains were confirmed in vitro to be specific for cytomegalovirus antigens. The authors suggested that the approach could potentially be extended to other disease states and immunological phenotypes. Assigning TCR associations to individual alleles was difficult when HLA alleles, especially DR and DQ, strongly co-occurred. Most CMV-associated TCR beta chains appeared to be HLA-restricted in a later analysis, and the HLA associations seemed to be driven largely by CMV exposure. Specific HLA alleles were associated with 15,000 to 20,000 TCR beta sequences at a false discovery rate of 0.05 in a later analysis. A further reported finding was that TCR beta sequences accurately predicted the HLA-A and HLA-B alleles for most subjects in the first cohort. In a later analysis, several top co-occurrence clusters were reported to appear linked to parvovirus B19, influenza, CMV and Epstein-Barr virus. Only TCR beta chains were sequenced in this cohort, and the absence of alpha or paired-chain data limited detectable features. A later analysis found that TCR association rates varied across HLA loci, with DRB1 alleles showing the most associated TCRs and HLA-C alleles the fewest. In an earlier analysis of several hundred of the donors, most TCR beta V segments were observed in productive rearrangements about 87% or about 30% of the time, broadly matching IMGT annotations. Linkage disequilibrium might explain the correlated functional status among segregating V segments, but an unknown experimental factor could not be excluded. The earlier analysis of about 600 of the donors excluded about 16 rarely observed V segments, including chromosome 9 orphons, because counts were too low. Sequencing depth was assumed to be roughly uniform across donors in the presence/absence analyses, though that assumption may not hold. A group of highly shared sequence variants was considered likely to be a technical artifact of the sequencing pipeline. The classifier was reported to diagnose cytomegalovirus status with high specificity and sensitivity in both the original and validation cohorts. Because the 87-base-pair reads could not distinguish some IMGT-functional V segments, including TRBV6-2 and TRBV6-3, those segments were excluded. Because some donors lacked HLA typing at each locus, the association tests relied only on the typed subset. The study gave a list of around 170 TCR beta chains associated with cytomegalovirus. Compared with equally common non-associated chains, HLA-associated TCR beta chains in a later analysis were more clonally expanded and had lower generation probabilities. Most TCR sequences were observed very rarely across donors, whereas some public TCRs were present in many individuals.

In total, 666 healthy bone marrow donors made up the cohort. At the time of sampling, every cohort member was nominally healthy, though immune exposures that went unrecorded were likely present. The donor tested CMV seronegative, placing the donor among the 350 or so seronegative members of the cohort. A peripheral blood sample was provided by each donor, and peripheral blood mononuclear cells were used for TCR beta sequencing. The Qiagen DNeasy Blood Extraction Kit was used to extract genomic DNA from the blood cell samples. Inclusive of the bounding cysteine and phenylalanine, the CDR3 is 15 residues long. Solely the CDR3 DNA is kept, with 45 bases framed from the first base. V was cut back by 1 base and J by 2 bases, leaving a gap of 12 bases between them. CDR1 and CDR2 (SGHRS, YFSETQ) derive from the germline V gene. The method was the immunoSEQ multiplex PCR assay. For the multiplex PCR, a mixture combining 60 forward primers for TCR Vbeta segments and 13 reverse primers for TCR Jbeta segments was used. A multiplex PCR assay on genomic DNA amplified the CDR3 region of rearranged TCR beta genes. On the Illumina HiSeq System, the amplified TCR beta libraries were sequenced as 87-base-pair reads. Turning to the authors' computational methods: A later analysis counted tens of millions of unique TCR beta chains across the 500 to 850 repertoires, and 9.5 million to 11 million of these chains were shared by at least two donors. Raw reads were error-corrected and collapsed into unique sequences by a nearest-neighbor algorithm in which closely related sequences were merged to remove PCR and sequencing errors. V, D and J gene segments were assigned by aligning CDR3 sequences to IMGT reference sequences. For a sequence to be retained, a match of at least six nucleotides was required to both a V gene segment and a J gene segment. A rearrangement counted as productive if the CDR3 had no stop codons and remained in frame with V and J, and every other rearrangement counted as non-productive. CDR3 was defined by IMGT convention, running from the second conserved V-encoded cysteine to the conserved J-encoded phenylalanine. In an earlier analysis of 587 of the donors, sequences lacking an unambiguous match to a single V gene segment were excluded. In an earlier analysis of several hundred of the donors, V segments were called functional above 56.7% productive rearrangements and were called segregating when the between-donor standard deviation exceeded 5%. A statistical classification framework was built to diagnose cytomegalovirus status from the catalog of TCR beta chain sequences. V and J gene assignment, in a later analysis, came from comparing TCR nucleotide sequences with IMGT/GENE-DB human TR gene sequences. In a later analysis, CDR3 sequences and most-parsimonious VDJ recombination scenarios were assigned using the TCRdist pipeline. In a later analysis, each TCR beta chain was defined by its CDR3 amino acid sequence together with its V-gene family, and reads without a unique V-gene family were excluded. In a later analysis, 450 to 600 highly shared, low-generation-probability nucleotide sequences were removed to address suspected cross-contamination and a sequencing artifact. In a later analysis, a clonal expansion index for each public chain was calculated from normalized within-repertoire ranks of inferred template counts. A later analysis computed generation probabilities with a VDJ recombination model fitted to out-of-frame rearrangements, and checked the results against IGoR. Hypergeometric tests were used in a later analysis to score TCR-TCR, TCR-HLA and TCR-CMV co-occurrence, with a repertoire-size bias correction applied to the TCR pairs. False discovery rates were estimated in a later analysis by permuting HLA or CMV assignments 20 times. In a later analysis, co-occurring TCRs were grouped using DBSCAN, and TCRdist sequence similarity was added for clustering within HLA-allele-positive subsets. For co-occurrence clustering, repertoires with fewer than 30,000 or more than 120,000 public chains were excluded, along with roughly 5 repertoires with anomalous nucleotide sharing. Entries here come from immuneACCESS through TCRdb and include only in-frame sequences with V and J called. Some clones fail to appear in such tables; in the studies checked, an unresolved V gene covers under half of the shortfall, and the cause of the remainder is unknown. D and trimming come from the DNA, and the V and J calls and clone size come from that table. The sample table contains 110,000 to 150,000 clones; only one count was recorded for about 75% of them. The ten top clones hold 3.5% to 5% of the sample.

Rearrangement joined TRBV5-1 to TRBJ1-1; the D gene assignment is ambiguous. Sequenced material: PBMCs. The sequence was obtained from a man aged 18 to 30 in good health and CMV-seronegative. The CDR3 amino acid sequence is: CASSLSTHRNTEAFF. Read as DNA, the sequence is TGCGCCAGCAGCTTGTCAACCCACAGAAACACTGAAGCTTTCTTT.